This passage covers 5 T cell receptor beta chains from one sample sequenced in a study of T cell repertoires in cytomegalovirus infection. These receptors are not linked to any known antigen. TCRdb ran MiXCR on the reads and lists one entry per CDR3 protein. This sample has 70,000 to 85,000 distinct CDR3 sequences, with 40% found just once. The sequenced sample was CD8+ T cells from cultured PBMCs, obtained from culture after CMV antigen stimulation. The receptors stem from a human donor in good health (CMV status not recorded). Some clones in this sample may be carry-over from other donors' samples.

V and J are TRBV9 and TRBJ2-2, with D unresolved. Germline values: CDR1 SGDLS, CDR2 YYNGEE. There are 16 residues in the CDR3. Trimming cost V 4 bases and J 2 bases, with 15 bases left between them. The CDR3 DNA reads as TGTGCCAGCAGCCCCACCGTGACACGAAACACCGGGGAGCTGTTTTTT. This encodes CASSPTVTRNTGELFF.

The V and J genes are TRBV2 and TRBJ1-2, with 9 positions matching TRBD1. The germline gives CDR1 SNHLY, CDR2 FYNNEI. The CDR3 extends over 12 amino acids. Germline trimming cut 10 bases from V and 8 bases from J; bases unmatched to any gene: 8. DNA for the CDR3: TGTGCCATCCGGGACAGGGAGGTCGGCTACACCTTC. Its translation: CAIRDREVGYTF.

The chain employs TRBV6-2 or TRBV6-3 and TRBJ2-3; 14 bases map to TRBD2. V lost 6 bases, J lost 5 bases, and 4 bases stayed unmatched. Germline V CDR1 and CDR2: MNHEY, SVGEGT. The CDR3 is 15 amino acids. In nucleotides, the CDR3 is TGTGCCAGCAGAGGGACTAGCGGGGGATTAGATACGCAGTATTTT. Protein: CASRGTSGGLDTQYF.

The CDR3 region is CASSLRSWETQYF. CDR3 nucleotide sequence: TGTGCCAGCAGTTTGCGGAGCTGGGAGACCCAGTACTTC. V is TRBV27 and J is TRBJ2-5, with D hard to call. The CDR3 sequence is 13 residues long. The germline V gene has CDR1 MNHEY and CDR2 SMNVEV (reference sequence). The germline V and J ends were trimmed by 3 bases and 5 bases, with 10 bases remaining between them.

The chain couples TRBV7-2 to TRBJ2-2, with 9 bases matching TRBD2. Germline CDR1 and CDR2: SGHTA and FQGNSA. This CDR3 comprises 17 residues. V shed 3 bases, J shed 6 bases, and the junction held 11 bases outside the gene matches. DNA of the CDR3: TGTGCCAGCAGCTTTACGGGGGGGGGACTAGCCGCCGGGGAGCTGTTTTTT. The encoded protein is CASSFTGGGLAAGELFF.